One sample yielded the 18 T cell receptor beta chains listed below, sequenced in a study of memory CD4+ T cells and cytomegalovirus serostatus (dated by TCRdb to about 2019). Receptor libraries were prepared by the immunoSEQ multiplex PCR assay. The immuneACCESS repertoire file appears here via TCRdb, limited to in-frame rearrangements. These files lack a portion of the clones; in checked studies, under half of the deficit traces to unresolved V genes, and the cause of the others is not known. Here the sample has about 61,000 clones; 75% to 90% occur a single time. Of the sample, about 0.8% is held by the ten largest clones. A FACSAria II was used to sort memory CD4+ T cells, defined as single viable CD3+CD4+CD8-CD45RO+ cells. Sequenced sample: memory CD4+ T cells from blood. The origin of the receptors is an adult in good health and CMV-seronegative.

This clone was detected only once. The rearrangement joins TRBV5-1 to TRBJ2-2; no clear D gene. Germline V lookup: CDR1 SGHRS, CDR2 YFSETQ. The germline V and J ends were trimmed by 4 bases and 7 bases, with 11 bases remaining between them. The CDR3 runs to 13 residues. The CDR3 DNA follows: TGCGCCAGCAGCCCTTTGACGGGCGGGGAGCTGTTTTTT. Amino acids: CASSPLTGGELFF.

The chain carries TRBV1 and TRBJ2-7; the table's TRBD1 call for D was not verified on the DNA. TRBV1 is a pseudogene locus. This CDR3 has 18 residues. This CDR3 is CTSSQDRFPRNSSYEQYF. DNA of the CDR3: TGCACCAGCAGCCAAGATAGGTTCCCCCGAAACAGCTCCTACGAGCAGTACTTC.

The chain uses TRBV4-1 and TRBJ2-1, with 7 bases fitting TRBD2. Per germline, CDR1 MGHRA and CDR2 YSYEKL. V dropped 8 bases and J dropped 9; count of bases not matched to a gene: 13. There are 14 residues in the CDR3. Written as DNA, the CDR3 is TGCGCCAGCCGGTCGGCCGCGTGGGGGGGTGAGCAGTTCTTC. Amino acid sequence: CASRSAAWGGEQFF.

The chain joins TRBV5-5 to TRBJ2-7; the D gene is possibly TRBD2 (6 bases). The CDR3 extends over 16 amino acids. Germline V gene lookup returns CDR1 SGHKS and CDR2 YYEKEE (reference sequence). Trimming removed 4 bases from V and 5 bases from J, with 22 bases in between. This CDR3 reads CASSAVGTYRIDEQYF. In DNA, the CDR3 is TGTGCCAGCAGCGCCGTTGGGACTTACAGGATCGACGAGCAGTACTTC.

The genes are TRBV2 and TRBJ2-5; TRBD2 matches 10 bases. The J call may be incorrect, as the DNA end agrees better with TRBJ2-7. The CDR3 extends over 15 amino acids. The germline V gene encodes CDR1 SNHLY and CDR2 FYNNEI. The CDR3: CASRWTSGFSYEQYF. The CDR3 DNA is TGTGCCAGCAGATGGACTAGCGGATTCTCCTACGAGCAGTACTTC.

The rearrangement uses TRBV6-5 and TRBJ1-1; D unresolved. Germline assignment: CDR1 MNHEY and CDR2 SVGAGI. V lost 1 base, J lost 0 bases, and 9 bases lay in between. This CDR3 comprises 15 residues. CDR3: CASSYLRTMNTEAFF. CDR3 in DNA: TGTGCCAGCAGTTACTTGAGGACGATGAACACTGAAGCTTTCTTT.

This chain links TRBV18 with TRBJ2-7, with TRBD1 as a possible D gene (5 bases). Between the trimmed V and J ends, which lost 0 bases and 4 bases, there was a span of 13 bases. Germline-derived CDR1 and CDR2 are KGHSH and LQKENI. The CDR3 length is 15 residues. This chain's CDR3 is CASSPPNQGGYEQYF. The CDR3 nucleotides are TGTGCCAGCTCACCACCGAACCAGGGTGGGTACGAGCAGTACTTC.

In its sample, this clone was seen once. As DNA, the CDR3 is TGTGCCAGCAGCCAAGACCCCGGAGTGGACTATGGCTACACCTTC. It is translated as CASSQDPGVDYGYTF. The chain couples TRBV4-2 to TRBJ1-2; the D is unclear. The ends were cut back, 0 bases at V and 3 bases at J, with 11 bases in the middle. From germline, CDR1 is LGHNA and CDR2 YNFKEQ. The CDR3 has 15 amino acids.

This clone was counted once. The CDR3: CASSESKTGAEQYF. The CDR3 region has the DNA TGCGCCAGCAGTGAGTCGAAAACTGGGGCGGAGCAGTACTTC. This sequence joins TRBV10-1 and TRBJ2-7; possible D gene TRBD1, 5 bases. V was clipped by 0 bases and J by 7 bases, with 13 bases between them. The CDR3 is 14 amino acids. Germline CDR1 is WNHNN and CDR2 is SYGVQD (reference sequence).

The V and J genes are TRBV19 and TRBJ2-7; TRBD2 matches at 10 bases. Germline values: CDR1 LNHDA, CDR2 SQIVND (reference sequence). The V gene end was trimmed by 5 bases and the J gene end by 1 base; junction bases not matched to a gene: 5. The CDR3 spans 15 residues. CDR3 sequence reads: CASSASGRVSYEQYF. The CDR3 nucleotides read TGTGCCAGTAGTGCTAGCGGGAGAGTTTCCTACGAGCAGTACTTC.

The CDR3 spells CASGPDRASYNEQFF. In nucleotides, the CDR3 is TGTGCCAGCGGACCGGACAGGGCCTCCTACAATGAGCAGTTCTTC. The rearrangement joins TRBV2 to TRBJ2-1; 8 bases are shared with TRBD1. This CDR3 has 15 amino acids. Germline loops: CDR1 SNHLY, CDR2 FYNNEI. Trimming took 8 bases from V and 0 from J; bases not matched to a gene: 6.

The chain recombines TRBV6-5 with TRBJ1-1; no firm D call. Germline V gene data show CDR1 as MNHEY and CDR2 as SVGAGI. The CDR3 extends over 15 amino acids. V lost 2 bases, J lost 2 bases, and 12 bases lay in between. The CDR3 region is CASSYRVTGNTEAFF. The DNA for the CDR3 is TGTGCCAGCAGTTACAGGGTCACGGGAAACACTGAAGCTTTCTTT.

V gene TRBV7-7 combines with J gene TRBJ2-5; the D is unclear. From germline, CDR1 is SSHAT and CDR2 FNYEAQ (reference sequence). Trimming shortened V by 1 base and J by 4 bases, and 10 bases separated the two germline ends. CDR3 length equals 14 residues. The DNA for the CDR3 is TGTGCCAGCAGCTTAGACACGATGCGAGAGACCCAGTACTTC. Amino acid sequence: CASSLDTMRETQYF.

This chain uses TRBV28 with TRBJ2-7, with 12 bases identical to TRBD2. Germline V gene lookup returns CDR1 MDHEN and CDR2 SYDVKM. V dropped 5 bases and J dropped 9; count of bases not matched to a gene: 8. CDR3 length: 14 amino acids. Written as DNA, the CDR3 is TGTGCCAGCAGTGGACTAGCGGGAAAGGCGTGGCAGTACTTC. Protein: CASSGLAGKAWQYF.

This clone was found a few times. As DNA, the CDR3 is TGTGCCAGCAGTGAAAGGGAAGCAAAACTGTTTTTT. Translated: CASSEREAKLFF. The gene calls are TRBV2 and TRBJ1-4; no definite D call. The V and J ends lost 2 bases and 10 bases respectively, with 8 bases between them. This CDR3 spans 12 amino acids. CDR1 is SNHLY and CDR2 is FYNNEI in the germline V gene. Full variable domain (outside the CDR3, taken from reference TRBV2 and TRBJ1-4): EPEVTQTPSHQVTQMGQEVILRCVPISNHLYFYWYRQILGQKVEFLVSFYNNEISEKSEIFDDQFSVERPDGSNFTLKIRSTKLEDSAMYFCASSEREAKLFFGSGTQLSVL.

V usage is TRBV18 and J usage is TRBJ1-3; no definite D call. The germline V and J ends were trimmed by 3 bases and 0 bases, with 6 bases remaining between them. Germline CDR1 reads KGHSH; CDR2 reads LQKENI. This CDR3 comprises 14 residues. CDR3 sequence (DNA): TGTGCCAGCTCACCTACCCTCTCTGGAAACACCATATATTTT. Its protein product is CASSPTLSGNTIYF.

V and J are TRBV18 and TRBJ1-2; possibly TRBD1 for D (6 bases). The CDR3 has 15 residues. The V end was cut by 0 bases, the J end by 3 bases, with 11 bases between. Germline V CDR1 and CDR2: KGHSH, LQKENI. CDR3 bases: TGTGCCAGCTCACCACCGCCAGGGGTGGACTATGGCTACACCTTC. Translating gives CASSPPPGVDYGYTF.

On this clone itself: Other DNA sequences within the sample encode an identical CDR3. This chain links TRBV30 with TRBJ1-2; the D gene is possibly TRBD1 (5 bases). The CDR3 spans 12 residues. Trimming took off 0 bases at V and 8 bases at J, with 10 bases between the two ends. Germline values: CDR1 GTSNPN, CDR2 SVGIG (reference sequence). The CDR3 here is CAWSVRGRGYTF. The DNA for the CDR3 is TGTGCCTGGAGTGTACGGGGGAGGGGCTACACCTTC.